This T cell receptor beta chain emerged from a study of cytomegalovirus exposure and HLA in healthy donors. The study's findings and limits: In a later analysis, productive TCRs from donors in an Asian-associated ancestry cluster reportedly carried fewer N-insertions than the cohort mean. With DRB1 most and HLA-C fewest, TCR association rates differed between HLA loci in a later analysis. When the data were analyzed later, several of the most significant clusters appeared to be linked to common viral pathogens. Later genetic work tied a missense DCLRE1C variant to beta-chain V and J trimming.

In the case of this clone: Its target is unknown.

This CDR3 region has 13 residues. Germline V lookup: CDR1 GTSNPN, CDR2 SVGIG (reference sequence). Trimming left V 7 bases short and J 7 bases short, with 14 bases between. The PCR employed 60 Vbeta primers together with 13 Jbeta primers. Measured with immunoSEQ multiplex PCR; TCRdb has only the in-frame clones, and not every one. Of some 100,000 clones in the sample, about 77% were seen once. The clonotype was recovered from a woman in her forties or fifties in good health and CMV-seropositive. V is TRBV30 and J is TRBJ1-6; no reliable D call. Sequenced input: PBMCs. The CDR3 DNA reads TGTGCCTCCGAGCCATTCCCCAATTCACCCCTCCACTTT. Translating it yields CASEPFPNSPLHF. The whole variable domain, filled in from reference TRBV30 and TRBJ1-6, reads SQTIHQWPATLVQPVGSPLSLECTVEGTSNPNLYWYRQAAGRGLQLLFYSVGIGQISSEVPQNLSASRPQDRQFILSSKKLLLSDSGFYLCASEPFPNSPLHFGNGTRLTVT.